Detailed here is one TCR beta chain. The antigen is not known. V was trimmed by 8 bases and J by 0 bases, leaving 10 bases between them. CDR1 is MRHNA and CDR2 is SNTAGT in the germline V gene. CDR3 length equals 14 residues. TCRdb called the reads again in MiXCR, with one record for every CDR3 protein. The data show over 250,000 distinct CDR3 sequences, roughly 24% seen once. These data come from a study of T cell repertoires in cytomegalovirus infection. About the study: Public TCR beta signatures were indicative of both CMV infection and a matching HLA type.

Study outcomes and limitations: Ex vivo responses were dominated by HLA-C-restricted CMV-specific TCR beta clonotypes. Accumulated public TCR beta family frequency recognized individuals carrying CMV together with the relevant HLA.

Sequences were obtained from PBMCs. This receptor was identified in a human donor in good health (CMV status not recorded). Some clones in this sample may be carry-over from other donors' samples. The J gene is TRBJ2-2, the V gene TRBV6-4, with D unclear. CDR3 coding DNA: TGTGCCAGCCGGCTACACGCGAACACCGGGGAGCTGTTTTTT. Its translation: CASRLHANTGELFF.